One and the same sample provided the 2 T cell receptor beta chains below, sequenced in a study of blood T cell repertoires in COVID-19. Sequenced by immunoSEQ multiplex PCR; TCRdb stores in-frame clones only, minus some. The sample holds 150,000 or so clones, around 91% seen once. Source material: peripheral blood. All receptors come from a woman aged 35 to 49 with acute or convalescent COVID-19.

The gene calls are TRBV5-5 and TRBJ2-1; TRBD2 agrees at 11 bases. Germline trimming cut 4 bases from V and 5 bases from J; bases unmatched to any gene: 14. The germline gives CDR1 SGHKS, CDR2 YYEKEE (reference sequence). The CDR3 runs to 18 residues. The CDR3 nucleotides are TGTGCCAGCAGCCAAGGACTAGCGGGCCTCCCCGCCCACAATGAGCAGTTCTTC. Translation: CASSQGLAGLPAHNEQFF.

This chain connects TRBV5-5 to TRBJ2-2; a possible D gene is TRBD1 (5 bases). V was trimmed by 4 bases and J by 5 bases, leaving 18 bases between them. The CDR3 has 16 amino acids. Germline V gives CDR1 SGHKS, CDR2 YYEKEE (reference sequence). CDR3 bases: TGTGCCAGCAGCCTCCTCAGAGAGACAGTTACCGGGGAGCTGTTTTTT. It translates to CASSLLRETVTGELFF.